The 20 T cell receptor beta chains given below trace back to one sample, sequenced in a study of blood T cell repertoires in COVID-19. The method was immunoSEQ multiplex PCR; TCRdb's version includes in-frame clones alone and lacks a portion of them. The sample has 200,000 or so clones, roughly 79% seen once; the top ten hold roughly 12%. The source material was peripheral blood. These receptors were obtained from a woman at least 80 years old with COVID-19, enrolled during active disease.

The V call is TRBV19, the J call TRBJ1-5, with D tentatively TRBD1 (5 bases). The CDR3 loop spans 15 amino acids. V lost 3 bases and J lost 5, with 14 bases in between. CDR1 and CDR2 from the germline V gene are LNHDA and SQIVND (reference sequence). CDR3 in amino acids: CASSIEQAWDQPQHF. The CDR3 region has the DNA TGTGCCAGTAGTATCGAACAGGCTTGGGATCAGCCCCAGCATTTT.

This chain uses TRBV5-1 with TRBJ1-1; 7 bases agree with TRBD1. This CDR3 has 15 residues. Germline V CDR1 and CDR2: SGHRS, YFSETQ. The V gene end was trimmed by 4 bases and the J gene end by 4 bases; junction bases not matched to a gene: 10. CDR3 protein: CASSTRQGRGTEAFF. The DNA of the CDR3 is TGCGCCAGCAGCACCCGACAGGGCCGGGGCACTGAAGCTTTCTTT.

J is TRBJ1-1 and V is TRBV5-4; D gene unclear. Trimming stripped 5 bases from V and 0 bases from J, with 11 bases between. The V gene's germline CDR1 is SGHNT and CDR2 YYREEE (reference sequence). The CDR3 is made up of 14 amino acids. CDR3 sequence reads: CASSQYGMNTEAFF. CDR3 nucleotides: TGTGCCAGCAGTCAATACGGGATGAACACTGAAGCTTTCTTT.

The chain links TRBV18 to TRBJ2-3, with D possibly matching TRBD1 (6 bases). Germline V gives CDR1 KGHSH, CDR2 LQKENI. The germline V and J ends were trimmed by 4 bases and 0 bases, with 14 bases remaining between them. The CDR3 extends over 16 amino acids. This CDR3 reads CASSLYRASSTDTQYF. DNA of the CDR3: TGTGCCAGCTCACTCTACAGGGCCTCTAGCACAGATACGCAGTATTTT.

V gene TRBV6-1 combines with J gene TRBJ2-7; a weak D match, TRBD1 (6 bases). The CDR3 runs to 15 residues. Trimming took 3 bases from V and 1 from J, leaving 13 bases between them. Per the germline V gene, CDR1 is MNHNS and CDR2 is SASEGT. CDR3 in DNA: TGTGCCAGCAGTGAGGGCTCGGGACATTCCTACGAGCAGTACTTC. Its protein is CASSEGSGHSYEQYF.

This clone was seen a handful of times. CDR3 sequence (DNA): TGTGCCAGCAGTCCACTGGGGCCCTACGAGCAGTACTTC. Amino acid sequence: CASSPLGPYEQYF. This chain uses TRBV12-3 or TRBV12-4 with TRBJ2-7; TRBD1 is a possible D gene (5 bases). This CDR3 spans 13 amino acids. Between the trimmed V and J ends, which lost 5 bases and 2 bases, there was a span of 10 bases.

This chain uses TRBV6-2 or TRBV6-3 with TRBJ2-1; tentatively, D is TRBD1 (6 bases). The germline gives CDR1 MNHEY, CDR2 SVGEGT. V lost 4 bases to trimming and J lost 15 bases, with 28 bases between them. The CDR3 runs 16 residues. The DNA of the CDR3 is TGTGCCAGCAGTTCCGTTACACCGTGGCAGTACAGGGCCCCGTTCTTC. Amino acids: CASSSVTPWQYRAPFF.

CDR3 sequence (DNA): TGTGCCATCATCCACGACAGGACCTCCGGTGGCTACACCTTC. Encoded protein: CAIIHDRTSGGYTF. V is TRBV10-3 and J is TRBJ1-2, with D possibly matching TRBD1 (6 bases). Germline V CDR1 and CDR2: ENHRY, SYGVKD. The V end was cut by 7 bases, the J end by 7 bases, with 19 bases between. The CDR3 spans 14 residues.

This clone has more than one count but fewer than ten. This rearrangement joins TRBV30 to TRBJ1-2; TRBD1 is a possible D gene (6 bases). Looked up from germline, CDR1 is GTSNPN and CDR2 is SVGIG (reference sequence). The CDR3 consists of 13 residues. V lost 8 bases to trimming and J lost 4 bases, with 17 bases between them. CDR3 DNA sequence: TGTGCCGGTGAGGGGGTCCAGGGCTATGGCTACACCTTC. This codes for CAGEGVQGYGYTF.

The rearrangement joins TRBV6-5 to TRBJ2-7; D uncertain. The CDR3 runs to 13 residues. Germline CDR1 MNHEY, CDR2 SVGAGI. Trimming removed 0 bases at V and 6 bases at J, with 9 bases between. The CDR3 is CASSYSVASEQYF. CDR3 coding DNA: TGTGCCAGCAGTTACTCCGTGGCATCCGAGCAGTACTTC.

The CDR3 region is CSASSGRYNEQFF. The CDR3 nucleotides read TGCAGTGCTAGTAGCGGGAGGTACAATGAGCAGTTCTTC. This chain joins TRBV20-1 and TRBJ2-1; TRBD2 aligns across 10 bases. The junction had 0 bases not matched to a gene; V was cut back by 3 bases and J by 4 bases. CDR1 is DFQATT, CDR2 SNEGSKA, per germline (reference sequence). This CDR3 spans 13 amino acids.

The chain recombines TRBV7-2 with TRBJ1-3; 7 bases align to TRBD1. With V trimmed by 5 bases and J by 4 bases, 5 bases remained unmatched. The CDR3 sequence is 14 residues long. In germline, CDR1 is SGHTA, CDR2 FQGNSA. In nucleotides, the CDR3 is TGTGCCAGCAGCCGTGGACAGGACGGAAACACCATATATTTT. Its translation: CASSRGQDGNTIYF.

The sample holds one count of this clone. The chain carries TRBV7-6 and TRBJ2-3, with a possible D match to TRBD2 (5 bases). From germline, CDR1 is SGHVS and CDR2 FNYEAQ. The CDR3 contains 15 residues. With 1 base removed from V and 0 bases from J, the gap between germline ends came to 8 bases. In nucleotides, the CDR3 is TGTGCCAGCAGCTTAGAACTAGGGAGCACAGATACGCAGTATTTT. Amino acids: CASSLELGSTDTQYF.

The chain has TRBV18 and TRBJ2-2; TRBD2 matches 7 bases. Germline values: CDR1 KGHSH, CDR2 LQKENI. V gave up 3 bases and J gave up 1 base; unmatched junction bases: 5. The CDR3 extends over 16 amino acids. The CDR3 bases are TGTGCCAGCTCACCTCCGGGGAGGGTGAACACCGGGGAGCTGTTTTTT. Its protein product is CASSPPGRVNTGELFF.

Concerning this clone itself: The identical CDR3 is also encoded by other nucleotide sequences in the sample. The V gene is TRBV4-2, the J gene TRBJ2-1; maybe TRBD2 (8 bases). Trimming took 1 base from V and 6 from J, leaving 22 bases between them. The CDR3 runs 18 residues. Germline loops: CDR1 LGHNA, CDR2 YNFKEQ. CDR3 in DNA: TGTGCCAGCAGCCAAGTGGCGGGAGGTTTCCAGGGGGGCAATGAGCAGTTCTTC. The encoded protein is CASSQVAGGFQGGNEQFF.

The V call is TRBV21-1, the J call TRBJ2-1; the table's D call, TRBD2, has no DNA check behind it. TRBV21-1 is noted as a pseudogene. The CDR3 length is 19 residues. The chain's CDR3 is CASSRSVGTSGTPYNEQFF. For the CDR3, the DNA is TGTGCCAGCAGCAGATCGGTGGGAACTAGCGGGACGCCCTACAATGAGCAGTTCTTC.

This clone showed up just a few times. The chain recombines TRBV7-9 with TRBJ2-7; D ambiguous. In germline, CDR1 is SEHNR, CDR2 FQNEAQ (reference sequence). This CDR3 has 13 residues. The V and J ends lost 5 bases and 0 bases respectively, with 8 bases between them. CDR3 residues: CASSPLGSYEQYF. The DNA for the CDR3 is TGTGCCAGCAGCCCCCTCGGCTCCTACGAGCAGTACTTC.

The V gene is TRBV7-8, the J gene TRBJ2-1; the match to TRBD1 covers 7 bases. The CDR3 sequence is 15 residues long. Germline trimming cut 2 bases from V and 8 bases from J; bases unmatched to any gene: 9. Per the germline V gene, CDR1 is SGHVS and CDR2 is FQNEAQ. The CDR3 DNA reads TGTGCCAGCAGCTTATTAAGGGTAGGGGGCTATGAGCAGTTCTTC. It is translated as CASSLLRVGGYEQFF.

The J gene is TRBJ2-5, the V gene TRBV3-1 (or the pseudogene TRBV3-2); the D gene is possibly TRBD1 (5 bases). CDR1 and CDR2 (germline): LGHDT, YNNKEL (reference sequence). CDR3 length equals 15 residues. Trimming shortened V by 3 bases and J by 1 base, and 12 bases separated the two germline ends. The DNA of the CDR3 is TGTGCCAGCAGCCATCTTTTGCAGGGCCAAGAGACCCAGTACTTC. Protein product: CASSHLLQGQETQYF.

This chain links TRBV7-6 with TRBJ2-3; TRBD2 matches 10 bases. The CDR3 consists of 15 residues. The V gene end was trimmed by 4 bases and the J gene end by 2 bases; junction bases not matched to a gene: 3. Germline V CDR1 and CDR2: SGHVS, FNYEAQ. The CDR3 coding sequence is TGTGCCAGCAGCTGGCTAGCGGGGGTCACAGATACGCAGTATTTT. Its protein product is CASSWLAGVTDTQYF.